This T cell receptor beta chain stems from a study of PD-1 blockade in classical Hodgkin lymphoma. V was shortened by 4 bases and J by 4 bases, with 10 bases between the two germline ends. Germline CDR1 WNHNN, CDR2 SYGVQD (reference sequence). The CDR3 totals 14 residues. This clone occurred a few times. Its antigen is unidentified. Measured with immunoSEQ multiplex PCR; TCRdb has only the in-frame clones, and not every one. The table has some 10,000 clones, more than 85% seen once. Overall study results and limits: Baseline diversity in complete responders resembled that of newly diagnosed patients.

Brentuximab vedotin exposure varied, and every patient relapsed after autologous stem cell transplantation. Patients reached a best response of complete response, partial response or progressive disease. The receptor was derived from a human donor with classical Hodgkin lymphoma. The source material was peripheral blood mononuclear cells (PBMCs), sampled at baseline. The chain uses TRBV10-1 and TRBJ2-2, with D uncertain. CDR3 nucleotide sequence: TGCGCCAGCAGTGCTTCGGGTACCACCGGGGAGCTGTTTTTT. It encodes CASSASGTTGELFF.